These T cell receptor beta chains were read from a single sample in a study of T cells in Graves' hyperthyroidism and ophthalmopathy. In TCRdb, the multiplex PCR reads were re-called with MiXCR into one record per CDR3 protein. The repertoire has around 490,000 distinct CDR3 sequences, about 20% of them found once; the top ten carry less than 55%. Material for sequencing was blood. Source of these receptors: a man aged 35 to 55 with Graves' ophthalmopathy. The CDR3 runs from the conserved cysteine through the conserved F or W. The order of the fields is CDR3 protein, V gene.

CASRLGLASDEQYF,TRBV11-2
CASRRDLSTDTQYF,TRBV5-1
CASSLIPGASGTEAFF,TRBV7-8
CASSLGGPTHEQFF,TRBV5-1
CASSWDGHEQYF,TRBV11-2
CSAKDRRGGYTF,TRBV20-1
CASSSLRRGGTDTQYF,TRBV6-2/TRBV6-3
CSVSSGTGWGYTF,TRBV29-1
CASSLDAGGALSGEQYF,TRBV7-2
CASSAGGSYEQYF,TRBV12-3/TRBV12-4
CASSLDSPSGGDEQYF,TRBV7-2
CAWSVTGIRTEAFF,TRBV30
CASSVSGRGYGYTF,TRBV2
CASSESGGASEQFF,TRBV7-7
CASSLTGGSSTDTQYF,TRBV12-3/TRBV12-4
CASSLGGTTHEQYF,TRBV5-6
CASSESGGTDLDTQYF,TRBV10-2
CASSLMWGRRNTEAFF,TRBV7-2
CASTPGLPTEAFF,TRBV11-1
CASSVSGHQPQHF,TRBV9